What follows are 18 T cell receptor beta chains derived from one specimen sequenced in a study of metastatic and nonmetastatic thyroid tumors. Nobody among the patients had been given any treatment before thyroid surgery. TCRdb re-processed the PCR reads through MiXCR. This table has fewer than 30,000 clones, about a sixth appearing once. Sequenced material: blood. Receptor source: a female donor with papillary thyroid cancer or a benign thyroid nodule (not recorded which). Some clones in this sample may be carry-over from other donors' samples.

By share, this clone ranks as medium-sized. This rearrangement joins TRBV2 to TRBJ1-2, with TRBD1 as a possible D gene (5 bases). This CDR3 is built from 13 residues. V lost 4 bases and J 4 bases, leaving 10 bases between the germline ends. Looked up from germline, CDR1 is SNHLY and CDR2 is FYNNEI. The chain's CDR3 is CASSVGVGYGYTF. In nucleotides, the CDR3 is TGTGCCAGCAGTGTGGGGGTGGGCTATGGCTACACCTTC. Full variable domain (missing parts from reference TRBV2 and TRBJ1-2): EPEVTQTPSHQVTQMGQEVILRCVPISNHLYFYWYRQILGQKVEFLVSFYNNEISEKSEIFDDQFSVERPDGSNFTLKIRSTKLEDSAMYFCASSVGVGYGYTFGSGTRLTVV.

V and J are TRBV20-1 and TRBJ2-5, with a weak D call TRBD2 (6 bases). The ends were cut back, 5 bases at V and 1 base at J, with 14 bases in the middle. The CDR3 has 14 residues. Germline CDR1 DFQATT, CDR2 SNEGSKA (reference sequence). The CDR3 DNA reads TGCAGTGCTCCCCCCGGGGGTGTCCAAGAGACCCAGTACTTC. Translating it yields CSAPPGGVQETQYF.

This clone was seen repeatedly, ten times or more. The V and J genes are TRBV7-9 and TRBJ2-7, with D possibly TRBD1 on 5 matching bases. CDR1 is SEHNR, CDR2 FQNEAQ, per germline (reference sequence). Trimming removed 5 bases from V and 2 bases from J, with 13 bases in between. The CDR3 contains 14 residues. The CDR3 nucleotides read TGTGCCAGCAGCCCATACCCAGGGCCCTACGAGCAGTACTTC. The encoded protein is CASSPYPGPYEQYF.

In its sample, this clone is medium-sized. The chain is built from TRBV6-5 and TRBJ1-3; TRBD1 might be the D (6 bases). V lost 0 bases and J lost 4, with 13 bases in between. Germline assignment: CDR1 MNHEY and CDR2 SVGAGI. The CDR3 totals 16 residues. CDR3 loop: CASSYSGQFRGNTIYF. CDR3 coding DNA: TGTGCCAGCAGTTACTCCGGACAGTTTCGGGGAAACACCATATATTTT.

This clone has at least ten counts. V is TRBV2 and J is TRBJ2-7; weak D call: TRBD2 (6 bases). Germline CDR1 reads SNHLY; CDR2 reads FYNNEI. The CDR3 consists of 14 residues. The V and J ends lost 6 bases and 2 bases respectively, with 14 bases between them. The CDR3 nucleotides are TGTGCCAGCAGCCTGGGACTCATAACCTACGAGCAGTACTTC. This codes for CASSLGLITYEQYF.

This clone showed up just once. This rearrangement joins TRBV6-2 or TRBV6-3 to TRBJ2-3; 14 bases agree with TRBD2. Germline V CDR1 and CDR2: MNHEY, SVGEGT. The trim removed 9 bases at V and 2 bases at J, leaving 16 bases unmatched. CDR3 size: 19 residues. In DNA form, the CDR3 reads TGTGCCAGTACCCTTTACACGGGACTAGCGGGGGCGCACACAGATACGCAGTATTTT. It translates to CASTLYTGLAGAHTDTQYF.

This CDR3 is CASSPRDGNTEAFF. The DNA for the CDR3 is TGTGCCAGCAGCCCCCGCGACGGGAACACTGAAGCTTTCTTT. J is TRBJ1-1 and V is TRBV5-6; D call uncertain. This CDR3 is built from 14 residues. Trimming left V 4 bases short and J 1 base short, with 11 bases between. Per germline, CDR1 SGHDT and CDR2 YYEEEE.

Concerning this clone: A read error may explain this, as a much larger clone is one base away. V usage is TRBV24-1 and J usage is TRBJ2-3, with D uncertain. The CDR3 is 16 amino acids. Germline CDR1 and CDR2: KGHDR and SFDVKD. The V and J ends lost 4 bases and 0 bases respectively, with 13 bases between them. The CDR3, as DNA: TGTGCCACCAGTGACTGGACGGAAGATAGCACAGATACGCAGTATTTT. Translation: CATSDWTEDSTDTQYF.

This clone was seen many times. The J gene is TRBJ1-5, the V gene TRBV7-9; tentatively, D is TRBD1 (5 bases). CDR1 and CDR2 (germline): SEHNR, FQNEAQ (reference sequence). This CDR3 is built from 14 residues. V gave up 5 bases and J gave up 7 bases, with 15 bases separating them. The CDR3 DNA reads TGTGCCAGCAGCCCGGGGGACCAGCGGCAGCCCCAGCATTTT. Its translation is CASSPGDQRQPQHF. Supplemented by reference TRBV7-9 and TRBJ1-5, the full variable domain reads DTGVSQNPRHKITKRGQNVTFRCDPISEHNRLYWYRQTLGQGPEFLTYFQNEAQLEKSRLLSDRFSAERPKGSFSTLEIQRTEQGDSAMYLCASSPGDQRQPQHFGDGTRLSIL.

To note about this clone: At one end, the junction sequence differs from germline, possibly due to a read error. The chain uses TRBV5-5 and TRBJ1-2; TRBD1 might be the D (5 bases). This CDR3 has 13 residues. Germline V CDR1 and CDR2: SGHKS, YYEKEE (reference sequence). CDR3 nucleotides: TGTGCCAGCATCTTGGCCCCAGGGAAGGGCTACACCTTC. Its protein is CASILAPGKGYTF. The variable domain in full, completed from reference TRBV5-5 and TRBJ1-2, reads DAGVTQSPTHLIKTRGQQVTLRCSPISGHKSVSWYQQVLGQGPQFIFQYYEKEERGRGNFPDRFSARQFPNYSSELNVNALLLGDSALYLCASILAPGKGYTFGSGTRLTVV.

This clone was seen at least ten times. The chain recombines TRBV20-1 with TRBJ1-5; 9 nucleotides match TRBD1. The germline CDR1 and CDR2 sequences are DFQATT and SNEGSKA (reference sequence). The J segment lost 2 bases and the V segment lost 4 bases, leaving 15 bases of the junction unmatched. This CDR3 comprises 18 residues. The CDR3 coding sequence is TGCAGTGCTAACCTATACAGGGGGCCCGGGGGAGGCAATCAGCCCCAGCATTTT. It is translated as CSANLYRGPGGGNQPQHF.

This clone occurred many times. The gene calls are TRBV4-1 and TRBJ1-4; D may be TRBD1 (5 bases). Trimming took off 8 bases at V and 4 bases at J, with 14 bases between the two ends. The CDR3 consists of 14 residues. Germline values: CDR1 MGHRA, CDR2 YSYEKL. The CDR3 bases are TGCGCCAGCCATCGGGGCTGGGGTAATGAAAAACTGTTTTTT. This translates into CASHRGWGNEKLFF.

A single count supports this clone. This may come from a read error, since a much larger clone is one base off. The chain links TRBV5-4 to TRBJ2-7; 7 positions match TRBD1. The CDR3 contains 15 residues. The germline V gene encodes CDR1 SGHNT and CDR2 YYREEE (reference sequence). The CDR3 bases are TGTGCCAGCAGCTTTGGACAGGCCCAAACTCACGAGCTGTACTTC. Encoded protein: CASSFGQAQTHELYF.

This clone is classed as medium-sized. The chain is built from TRBV6-1 and TRBJ1-6; D gene uncertain. Germline values: CDR1 MNHNS, CDR2 SASEGT. Trimming took off 7 bases at V and 4 bases at J, with 8 bases between the two ends. The CDR3 has 13 residues. The CDR3: CASTPGYNSPLHF. The DNA for the CDR3 is TGTGCCAGCACCCCGGGTTATAATTCACCCCTCCACTTT.

The table lists this clone with many counts. The rearrangement uses TRBV2 and TRBJ1-5, with D possibly matching TRBD1 (5 bases). Trimming removed 3 bases at V and 1 base at J, with 7 bases between. In germline, CDR1 is SNHLY, CDR2 FYNNEI. The length of the CDR3 is 14 residues. CDR3 region: CASSDRQSNQPQHF. The DNA for the CDR3 is TGTGCCAGCAGTGATAGACAGAGCAATCAGCCCCAGCATTTT.

There are many counts of this clone. The gene calls are TRBV11-2 and TRBJ2-1; the D gene is possibly TRBD2 (7 bases). Germline V gene sequence: CDR1 SGHAT, CDR2 FQNNGV. V lost 7 bases and J 1 base, leaving 23 bases between the germline ends. This CDR3 has 18 amino acids. The CDR3 loop is CASTPALGGGGSYNEQFF. CDR3 sequence (DNA): TGTGCCAGCACCCCCGCCTTGGGGGGAGGGGGTTCCTACAATGAGCAGTTCTTC. The full variable domain, in which reference TRBV11-2 and TRBJ2-1 provide the parts outside the CDR3, is EAGVAQSPRYKIIEKRQSVAFWCNPISGHATLYWYQQILGQGPKLLIQFQNNGVVDDSQLPKDRFSAERLKGVDSTLKIQPAKLEDSAVYLCASTPALGGGGSYNEQFFGPGTRLTVL.

In its sample, this clone was seen many times. J is TRBJ2-1 and V is TRBV6-1; TRBD2 matches 9 bases. CDR1 and CDR2 from the germline V gene are MNHNS and SASEGT. The CDR3 is 14 residues long. Trimming removed 5 bases from V and 9 bases from J; junction bases left unmatched: 8. CDR3 nucleotides: TGTGCCAGCAGTACGGAGCGGGGGGCCCCTGAGCAGTTCTTC. Its protein product is CASSTERGAPEQFF.

A word on this clone: The junction and the germline gene differ at one end; a read error may be behind it. The V and J genes are TRBV20-1 and TRBJ1-2; TRBD1 matches 8 bases. The CDR3 contains 15 residues. Germline V gene lookup returns CDR1 DFQATT and CDR2 SNEGSKA (reference sequence). Written as DNA, the CDR3 is TGCAGTGCCACCGCGGGGAGGACAGGGAACTCTGGCTACACCTTC. Amino acids: CSATAGRTGNSGYTF.